This T cell receptor beta chain is from a study of cytomegalovirus exposure and HLA in healthy donors. The method was immunoSEQ multiplex PCR; TCRdb's version includes in-frame clones alone and lacks a portion of them. The table records about 360,000 clones, about nine tenths of them present only once. The sequenced material came from PBMCs. This sequence was found in a woman under 30 in good health and CMV-seronegative.

The DNA for the CDR3 is TGTGCCAGCAGTTTCGCGGGACAGGGGAATGAAAAACTGTTTTTT. Translation gives CASSFAGQGNEKLFF. This sequence joins TRBV6-5 and TRBJ1-4; 10 nucleotides agree with TRBD1. The CDR3 is 15 amino acids. The germline V gene encodes CDR1 MNHEY and CDR2 SVGAGI. Germline trimming cut 4 bases from V and 5 bases from J; bases unmatched to any gene: 4.